This TCR beta chain appears in the sequencing data of a study of early stage breast cancer tumors. Overall study context: Most invasive tumors, twelve of 16, were ER+/PR+/HER2-. The ER+/PR+/HER2- tumors included 7 to 9 ductal and a few lobular carcinomas.

Each sample had two DNA replicates, around 0.45 ug blood or about 1.5 ug tissue. The repertoire was sequenced with immunoSEQ multiplex PCR; TCRdb's copy has only in-frame clones and lacks some. Of tens of thousands of clones detected, about 80% appear once; the ten largest clones hold 10% to 15%. Sequencing used blood. The receptor's source is a person in their sixties or seventies with breast cancer.

The CDR3 protein is CASRTIRGQDYYGYTF. The CDR3 DNA sequence: TGTGCCAGCAGGACCATACGGGGACAGGATTACTATGGCTACACCTTC. The chain has TRBV27 and TRBJ1-2, with 8 nucleotides matching TRBD1. Germline V gene sequence: CDR1 MNHEY, CDR2 SMNVEV (reference sequence). This CDR3 has 16 residues. J gave up 3 bases and V 6 bases, and 12 bases lay outside the gene matches.